Below, 23 T cell receptor beta chains from the same sample are listed, as sequenced in a study of T cell responses to AZD1222 COVID-19 vaccine. Generated by immunoSEQ multiplex PCR, the TCRdb table keeps only in-frame clones and is missing some. This sample yields 85,000 to 110,000 clones, of which roughly 88% are seen a single time; 20% to 25% belongs to the top ten. Sequences were derived from peripheral blood, sampled on day 0 of AZD1222 vaccination. These receptors were taken from an adult in good health.

The J gene is TRBJ2-2, the V gene TRBV10-3; tentatively, D is TRBD1 (6 bases). The V end was cut by 6 bases, the J end by 6 bases, with 17 bases between. Per germline, CDR1 ENHRY and CDR2 SYGVKD. The CDR3 is 15 amino acids. The CDR3 DNA sequence: TGTGCCATCAGAGGTCAGGGGATGACGGCCGGGGAGCTGTTTTTT. This codes for CAIRGQGMTAGELFF.

This clone was counted a single time. The chain links TRBV11-2 to TRBJ1-5; tentative D call: TRBD1 (5 bases). The CDR3 loop spans 13 amino acids. V lost 6 bases, J lost 1 base, and 7 bases lay in between. From germline, CDR1 is SGHAT and CDR2 FQNNGV. Written as DNA, the CDR3 is TGTGCCAGCAGAGGGGTAAGCAATCAGCCCCAGCATTTT. Its protein product is CASRGVSNQPQHF.

The chain employs TRBV7-9 and TRBJ1-4; the D gene is possibly TRBD1 (6 bases). The CDR3 is made up of 14 amino acids. Germline assignment: CDR1 SEHNR and CDR2 FQNEAQ (reference sequence). Trimming took off 2 bases at V and 2 bases at J, with 6 bases between the two ends. CDR3 in amino acids: CASSLQGTNEKLFF. DNA for the CDR3: TGTGCCAGCAGCTTACAGGGGACTAATGAAAAACTGTTTTTT.

V and J are TRBV6-2 or TRBV6-3 and TRBJ1-2, with D unresolved. V gave up 2 bases and J gave up 2 bases, with 6 bases separating them. Germline-derived CDR1 and CDR2 are MNHEY and SVGEGT. The CDR3 runs to 13 residues. DNA for the CDR3: TGTGCCAGCAGTTACACGCCGAACTATGGCTACACCTTC. Amino acid sequence: CASSYTPNYGYTF.

The chain couples TRBV11-2 to TRBJ2-7, with 9 positions matching TRBD2. The CDR3 contains 15 residues. V was clipped by 0 bases and J by 5 bases; unmatched bases: 5. The germline V gene has CDR1 SGHAT and CDR2 FQNNGV. The CDR3 region has the DNA TGTGCCAGCAGCTTAGAGTTAGCGGGAGCAAACGAGCAGTACTTC. It encodes CASSLELAGANEQYF.

The gene calls are TRBV9 and TRBJ1-2; 8 bases agree with TRBD1. The CDR3 loop spans 15 amino acids. V lost 5 bases and J lost 3; bases outside the gene matches: 9. From germline, CDR1 is SGDLS and CDR2 YYNGEE. The CDR3 region has the DNA TGTGCCAGCAGTGGAGGACAGGGAAGGTACTATGGCTACACCTTC. It is translated as CASSGGQGRYYGYTF.

The chain is built from TRBV28 and TRBJ2-7; a possible D gene is TRBD1 (5 bases). Germline V lookup: CDR1 MDHEN, CDR2 SYDVKM. The CDR3 runs to 15 residues. Trimming cost V 5 bases and J 1 base, with 15 bases left between them. The CDR3 nucleotides are TGTGCCAGCAGTCCCGCCAGTAGGGGATCCTACGAGCAGTACTTC. Its translation is CASSPASRGSYEQYF.

V is TRBV19 and J is TRBJ2-1; 13 nucleotides line up with TRBD2. This CDR3 contains 19 residues. The V gene's germline CDR1 is LNHDA and CDR2 SQIVND (reference sequence). The V gene end was trimmed by 3 bases and the J gene end by 4 bases; junction bases not matched to a gene: 12. CDR3 DNA: TGTGCCAGTAGTATCAGGGGTGGGACTAGCGGGACCCCGTACAATGAGCAGTTCTTC. This codes for CASSIRGGTSGTPYNEQFF.

The V gene is TRBV28, the J gene TRBJ2-5, with 8 positions matching TRBD1. Germline CDR1 is MDHEN and CDR2 is SYDVKM. There are 13 residues in the CDR3. J gave up 3 bases and V 4 bases, and 1 base lay outside the gene matches. The CDR3 loop reads CASSSGQEETQYF. In DNA form, the CDR3 reads TGTGCCAGCAGTTCGGGACAGGAAGAGACCCAGTACTTC.

This clone was recorded once. The chain combines TRBV7-2 with TRBJ2-2, with TRBD2 matching over 13 bases. Germline lookup yields CDR1 SGHTA and CDR2 FQGNSA. Trimming cost V 6 bases and J 1 base; bases outside gene matches: 2. The length of the CDR3 is 16 residues. The CDR3 nucleotides read TGTGCCAGCAGTTGGACTAGCGGGGGGAACACCGGGGAGCTGTTTTTT. Translating it yields CASSWTSGGNTGELFF.

The chain uses TRBV5-5 and TRBJ1-1; D ambiguous. The CDR3 runs 14 residues. CDR1 is SGHKS, CDR2 YYEKEE, per germline (reference sequence). V lost 4 bases to trimming and J lost 1 base, with 11 bases between them. CDR3 DNA: TGTGCCAGCAGCAGTTTAACACGGAACACTGAAGCTTTCTTT. It translates to CASSSLTRNTEAFF.

This clone has just a few counts. The chain employs TRBV2 and TRBJ2-7; D is unresolved. The CDR3 totals 14 residues. Germline V CDR1 and CDR2: SNHLY, FYNNEI. V was pared by 7 bases and J by 2 bases, with 15 bases between. The CDR3 coding sequence is TGTGCCAGCATCCCGGCTCTTAACCCCTACGAGCAGTACTTC. As protein: CASIPALNPYEQYF.

This clone appeared a single time. The V call is TRBV19, the J call TRBJ1-5, with D perhaps TRBD1 (5 bases). The ends were cut back, 7 bases at V and 1 base at J, with 11 bases in the middle. The CDR3 spans 14 residues. Germline loops: CDR1 LNHDA, CDR2 SQIVND (reference sequence). The CDR3: CASIGQGSNQPQHF. The CDR3 coding sequence is TGTGCCAGTATTGGGCAGGGAAGCAATCAGCCCCAGCATTTT.

V gene TRBV5-1 combines with J gene TRBJ2-1, with TRBD2 matching over 8 bases. Germline CDR1 SGHRS, CDR2 YFSETQ. The CDR3 length is 17 residues. The V gene end was trimmed by 3 bases and the J gene end by 10 bases; junction bases not matched to a gene: 18. As DNA, the CDR3 is TGCGCCAGCAGCTCCACCAATAGCGGGACGGGCCCAAACGAGCAGTTCTTC. Translating gives CASSSTNSGTGPNEQFF.

Here the CDR3 reads CASSPGTNYEQYF. The CDR3 DNA sequence: TGTGCCAGCTCACCCGGGACAAATTACGAGCAGTACTTC. V usage is TRBV18 and J usage is TRBJ2-7; D is perhaps TRBD1 (6 bases). Germline V gives CDR1 KGHSH, CDR2 LQKENI. This CDR3 has 13 amino acids. The V gene lost 3 bases and the J gene lost 4 bases, with 10 bases spanning the gap. Using reference TRBV18 and TRBJ2-7 for the parts outside the CDR3, the full variable domain is NAGVMQNPRHLVRRRGQEARLRCSPMKGHSHVYWYRQLPEEGLKFMVYLQKENIIDESGMPKERFSAEFPKEGPSILRIQQVVRGDSAAYFCASSPGTNYEQYFGPGTRLTVT.

As to this clone: Other DNA sequences in the same sample also yield this CDR3. The V and J genes are TRBV5-1 and TRBJ1-1, with D possibly TRBD1 on 6 matching bases. V was clipped by 2 bases and J by 3 bases, with 8 bases between them. CDR1 and CDR2 (germline): SGHRS, YFSETQ. The CDR3 loop spans 13 amino acids. CDR3 region: CASSFKGDTEAFF. The CDR3 DNA sequence: TGCGCCAGCAGCTTCAAGGGGGACACTGAAGCTTTCTTT.

A word on this clone: At one boundary the junction diverges from the germline segment, which might be a read error. V and J are TRBV7-2 and TRBJ2-3; 8 bases match TRBD2. Per the germline V gene, CDR1 is SGHTA and CDR2 is FQGNSA. This CDR3 spans 11 amino acids. CDR3 in DNA: TGCTCCTCGTCCAGCGGGGGTTCGCAGTATTTT. It specifies CSSSSGGSQYF.

The CDR3 is CASGLRGENTEAFF. The CDR3 DNA reads TGTGCCAGCGGCCTAAGGGGAGAGAACACTGAAGCTTTCTTT. The chain uses TRBV2 and TRBJ1-1; D may be TRBD1 (5 bases). Between the trimmed V and J ends, which lost 8 bases and 1 base, there was a span of 14 bases. Per the germline V gene, CDR1 is SNHLY and CDR2 is FYNNEI. CDR3 length equals 14 residues.

This chain connects TRBV19 to TRBJ2-7, with D maybe TRBD1 (6 bases). This CDR3 region has 14 residues. From germline, CDR1 is LNHDA and CDR2 SQIVND (reference sequence). V was clipped by 3 bases and J by 0 bases, with 9 bases between them. The CDR3: CASSITGSSYEQYF. CDR3 nucleotide sequence: TGTGCCAGTAGTATCACAGGGAGCTCCTACGAGCAGTACTTC.

This clone has at least ten counts. J is TRBJ2-7 and V is TRBV19, with a possible D match to TRBD2 (6 bases). Germline assignment: CDR1 LNHDA and CDR2 SQIVND (reference sequence). Trimming took off 1 base at V and 6 bases at J, with 13 bases between the two ends. The CDR3 spans 14 residues. The CDR3 coding sequence is TGTGCCAGTAGTATAGGACACACCGGGGGCGAGCAGTACTTC. Its translation: CASSIGHTGGEQYF.

This chain connects TRBV11-2 to TRBJ1-5, with TRBD1 matching over 9 bases. Per germline, CDR1 SGHAT and CDR2 FQNNGV. The trim removed 3 bases at V and 5 bases at J, leaving 5 bases unmatched. CDR3 length equals 15 residues. The CDR3 protein is CASSFRTGDDQPQHF. In DNA form, the CDR3 reads TGTGCCAGCAGCTTCCGGACAGGGGACGATCAGCCCCAGCATTTT.

This sequence joins TRBV6-5 and TRBJ2-7, with D unresolved. Germline values: CDR1 MNHEY, CDR2 SVGAGI. The CDR3 runs to 11 residues. Trimming pared 6 bases from V and 3 bases from J, leaving 6 bases between. The CDR3 DNA follows: TGTGCCAGCAGGGACCTCTACGAGCAGTACTTC. This gives the protein CASRDLYEQYF.

The gene calls are TRBV19 and TRBJ2-2; D is perhaps TRBD1 (5 bases). This CDR3 comprises 14 residues. The germline V gene encodes CDR1 LNHDA and CDR2 SQIVND (reference sequence). Trimming removed 0 bases at V and 5 bases at J, with 7 bases between. The CDR3: CASSIDRATGELFF. DNA for the CDR3: TGTGCCAGTAGTATAGACAGGGCAACCGGGGAGCTGTTTTTT.